A single sample is the source of the 5 T cell receptor beta chains below, sequenced in a study of cytomegalovirus exposure and HLA in healthy donors (dated by TCRdb to about 2017). To prepare the library, the immunoSEQ multiplex PCR assay was applied. TCRdb carries this immuneACCESS record with in-frame sequences only. Its versions omit some clonotypes, under half of them owing to an unresolved V gene in the studies checked, with the rest unexplained. The sample table lists some 170,000 clones, about 89% of them with a count of one. The top ten hold under 3.5% of the sample. The sequenced sample was PBMCs. The receptor set was obtained from a man in his late teens or twenties in good health and CMV-seropositive.

V is TRBV7-2 and J is TRBJ2-7; TRBD2 matches at 8 bases. Germline CDR1 and CDR2: SGHTA and FQGNSA. J lost 1 base, V lost 1 base, and 3 bases had no gene match. CDR3 length: 15 amino acids. CDR3 DNA sequence: TGTGCCAGCAGCTTAGAGCGGGGGCAATCCTACGAGCAGTACTTC. Translated, it gives CASSLERGQSYEQYF. Variable domain in full (rest from reference TRBV7-2 and TRBJ2-7): GAGVSQSPSNKVTEKGKDVELRCDPISGHTALYWYRQSLGQGLEFLIYFQGNSAPDKSGLPSDRFSAERTGGSVSTLTIQRTQQEDSAVYLCASSLERGQSYEQYFGPGTRLTVT.

The chain is built from TRBV9 and TRBJ2-5, with 7 bases identical to TRBD2. The CDR3 totals 14 residues. V was pared by 3 bases and J by 5 bases, with 7 bases of the junction left unmatched. Germline lookup yields CDR1 SGDLS and CDR2 YYNGEE. CDR3 loop: CASSDRWGGETQYF. CDR3 in DNA: TGTGCCAGCAGCGATAGGTGGGGAGGGGAGACCCAGTACTTC.

This clone showed up many times. The chain couples TRBV15 to TRBJ2-3; 10 positions agree with TRBD2. CDR1 LNHNV and CDR2 YYDKDF come from the germline V gene (reference sequence). CDR3 length: 15 amino acids. With 0 bases clipped from V and 4 bases from J, the junction kept 1 base outside the gene matches. CDR3 coding DNA: TGTGCCACCAGCAGAGATCTAGCGGGAGCAGATACGCAGTATTTT. It specifies CATSRDLAGADTQYF. Looking up the rest from reference TRBV15 and TRBJ2-3 gives the full variable domain: DAMVIQNPRYQVTQFGKPVTLSCSQTLNHNVMYWYQQKSSQAPKLLFHYYDKDFNNEADTPDNFQSRRPNTSFCFLDIRSPGLGDTAMYLCATSRDLAGADTQYFGPGTRLTVL.

The CDR3, as DNA: TGTGCCAGCAGCTTGGGGAAGGGGGACCTTCCCGGGGAGCTGTTTTTT. Translation: CASSLGKGDLPGELFF. This chain links TRBV5-6 with TRBJ2-2, with TRBD1 as a possible D gene (6 bases). Per germline, CDR1 SGHDT and CDR2 YYEEEE. V lost 0 bases to trimming and J lost 6 bases, with 15 bases between them. The length of the CDR3 is 16 residues.

The chain uses TRBV7-2 and TRBJ2-3; 9 bases agree with TRBD1. This CDR3 region has 16 residues. The J segment lost 2 bases and the V segment lost 1 base, leaving 4 bases of the junction unmatched. Germline V gives CDR1 SGHTA, CDR2 FQGNSA. CDR3 in DNA: TGTGCCAGCAGCTTAGTAGGGACAGGGCACACAGATACGCAGTATTTT. Encoded protein: CASSLVGTGHTDTQYF.